This T cell receptor (beta chain) was found in a study of blood T cell repertoires in COVID-19. Study-level background: COVID-19 samples, acute and convalescent, were from the United States, Italy and Spain. The cDNA or gDNA used as material had been derived from T cells, B-cell-depleted T cells, or PBMCs.

Under the authors' procedure: The authors estimated nucleated cell counts from reference gene primer amplification. Sequencing used immunoSEQ multiplex PCR; TCRdb keeps in-frame clones, though not all of them. V and J calls and clone size are those listed in that table; D and trimming were worked out from the DNA. Of about 160,000 clones in the sample, just over 90% were seen once. The material sequenced was peripheral blood. This TCR was recovered from a man aged 18 to 30 with acute or convalescent COVID-19.

The CDR3 reads CASSPATGDHKTNEKLFF. CDR3 sequence (DNA): TGTGCCAGCTCACCAGCGACAGGGGACCACAAAACTAATGAAAAACTGTTTTTT. V is TRBV18 and J is TRBJ1-4; 8 nucleotides align to TRBD1. The V gene end was trimmed by 2 bases and the J gene end by 1 base; junction bases not matched to a gene: 9. CDR3 length equals 18 residues. Germline values: CDR1 KGHSH, CDR2 LQKENI. The whole variable domain, filled in from reference TRBV18 and TRBJ1-4, reads NAGVMQNPRHLVRRRGQEARLRCSPMKGHSHVYWYRQLPEEGLKFMVYLQKENIIDESGMPKERFSAEFPKEGPSILRIQQVVRGDSAAYFCASSPATGDHKTNEKLFFGSGTQLSVL.